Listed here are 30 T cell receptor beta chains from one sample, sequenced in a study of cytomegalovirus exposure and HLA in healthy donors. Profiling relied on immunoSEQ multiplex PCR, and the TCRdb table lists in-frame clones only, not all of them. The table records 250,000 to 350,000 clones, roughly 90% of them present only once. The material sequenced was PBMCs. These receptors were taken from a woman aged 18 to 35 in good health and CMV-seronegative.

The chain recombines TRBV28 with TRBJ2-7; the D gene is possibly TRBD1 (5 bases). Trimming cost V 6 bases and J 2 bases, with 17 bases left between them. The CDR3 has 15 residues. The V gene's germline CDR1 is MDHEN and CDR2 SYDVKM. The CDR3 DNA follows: TGTGCCAGCAGGGTACCCTCGACAGTTACCTACGAGCAGTACTTC. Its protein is CASRVPSTVTYEQYF.

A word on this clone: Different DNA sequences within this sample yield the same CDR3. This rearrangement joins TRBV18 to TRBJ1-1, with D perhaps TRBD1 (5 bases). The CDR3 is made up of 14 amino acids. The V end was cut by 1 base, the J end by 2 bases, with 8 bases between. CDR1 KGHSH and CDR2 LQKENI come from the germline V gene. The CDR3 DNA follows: TGTGCCAGCTCACCACTTGACAGCAACACTGAAGCTTTCTTT. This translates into CASSPLDSNTEAFF. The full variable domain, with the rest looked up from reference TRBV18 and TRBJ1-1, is NAGVMQNPRHLVRRRGQEARLRCSPMKGHSHVYWYRQLPEEGLKFMVYLQKENIIDESGMPKERFSAEFPKEGPSILRIQQVVRGDSAAYFCASSPLDSNTEAFFGQGTRLTVV.

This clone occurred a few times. The CDR3 DNA follows: TGTGCCAGCAGCCGGGACAGGAAAAAATACAATGAGCAGTTCTTC. Its translation is CASSRDRKKYNEQFF. The chain has TRBV27 and TRBJ2-1; 8 nucleotides align to TRBD1. This CDR3 has 15 amino acids. Trimming cost V 6 bases and J 4 bases; bases outside gene matches: 8. In germline, CDR1 is MNHEY, CDR2 SMNVEV (reference sequence).

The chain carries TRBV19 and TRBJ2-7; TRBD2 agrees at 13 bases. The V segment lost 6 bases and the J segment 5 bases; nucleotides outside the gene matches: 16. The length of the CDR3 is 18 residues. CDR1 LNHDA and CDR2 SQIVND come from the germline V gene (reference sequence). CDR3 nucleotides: TGTGCCAGTAGACTGAGTGGGACTAGCGGGATCGGACGTCACGAGCAGTACTTC. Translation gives CASRLSGTSGIGRHEQYF.

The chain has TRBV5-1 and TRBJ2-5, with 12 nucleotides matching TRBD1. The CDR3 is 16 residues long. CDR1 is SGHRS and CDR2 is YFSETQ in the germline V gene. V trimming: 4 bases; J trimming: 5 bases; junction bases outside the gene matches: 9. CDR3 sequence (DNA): TGCGCCAGCAGCCCGGACGGGACAGGGGGCTCGGAGACCCAGTACTTC. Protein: CASSPDGTGGSETQYF.

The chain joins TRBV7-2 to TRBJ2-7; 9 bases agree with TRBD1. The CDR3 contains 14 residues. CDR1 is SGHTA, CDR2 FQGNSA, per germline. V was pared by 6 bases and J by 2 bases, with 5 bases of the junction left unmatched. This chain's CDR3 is CASRAGTGPYEQYF. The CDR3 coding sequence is TGTGCCAGCAGGGCCGGGACAGGGCCCTACGAGCAGTACTTC.

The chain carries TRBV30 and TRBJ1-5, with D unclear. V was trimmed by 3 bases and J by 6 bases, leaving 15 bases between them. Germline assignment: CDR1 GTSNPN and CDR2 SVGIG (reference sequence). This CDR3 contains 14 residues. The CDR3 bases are TGTGCCTGGAGCGCCTCGGCCCGGAGTCAGCCCCAGCATTTT. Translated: CAWSASARSQPQHF.

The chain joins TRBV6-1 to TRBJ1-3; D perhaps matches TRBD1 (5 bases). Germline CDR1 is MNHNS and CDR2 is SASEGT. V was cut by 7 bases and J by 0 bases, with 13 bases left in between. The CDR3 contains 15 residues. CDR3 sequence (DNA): TGTGCCAGCACCACGGAGGGGAGCTCTGGAAACACCATATATTTT. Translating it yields CASTTEGSSGNTIYF.

This CDR3 reads CASSSTGSTGELFF. DNA of the CDR3: TGTGCCAGCAGTTCGACAGGGAGTACCGGGGAGCTGTTTTTT. The chain recombines TRBV2 with TRBJ2-2, with TRBD1 matching over 7 bases. The trim removed 5 bases at V and 5 bases at J, leaving 5 bases unmatched. This CDR3 has 14 residues. Germline-derived CDR1 and CDR2 are SNHLY and FYNNEI. Full variable domain (rest looked up from reference TRBV2 and TRBJ2-2): EPEVTQTPSHQVTQMGQEVILRCVPISNHLYFYWYRQILGQKVEFLVSFYNNEISEKSEIFDDQFSVERPDGSNFTLKIRSTKLEDSAMYFCASSSTGSTGELFFGEGSRLTVL.

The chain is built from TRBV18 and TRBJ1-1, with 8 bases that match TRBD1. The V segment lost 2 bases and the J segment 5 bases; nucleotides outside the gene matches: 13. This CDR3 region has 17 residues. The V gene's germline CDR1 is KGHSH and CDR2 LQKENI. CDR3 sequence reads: CASSPTQDRAFWTEAFF. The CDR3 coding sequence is TGTGCCAGCTCACCAACCCAGGACAGGGCCTTTTGGACTGAAGCTTTCTTT.

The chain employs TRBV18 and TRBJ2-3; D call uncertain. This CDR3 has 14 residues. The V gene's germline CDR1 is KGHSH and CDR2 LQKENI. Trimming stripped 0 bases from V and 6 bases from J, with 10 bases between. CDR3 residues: CASSPPGGPDTQYF. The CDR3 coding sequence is TGTGCCAGCTCACCACCCGGTGGTCCGGATACGCAGTATTTT.

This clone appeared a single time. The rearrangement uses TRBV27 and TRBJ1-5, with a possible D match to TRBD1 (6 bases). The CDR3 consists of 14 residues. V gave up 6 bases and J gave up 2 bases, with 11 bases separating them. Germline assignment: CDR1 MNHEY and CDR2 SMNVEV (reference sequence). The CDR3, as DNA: TGTGCCAGCAGCCAAGACAGGCGCAATCAGCCCCAGCATTTT. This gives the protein CASSQDRRNQPQHF.

Written as DNA, the CDR3 is TGTGCCAGCAGCTTGTCCGGGGGGGCCTCCTACGAGCAGTACTTC. It encodes CASSLSGGASYEQYF. This chain uses TRBV5-4 with TRBJ2-7; 8 bases match TRBD2. Germline loops: CDR1 SGHNT, CDR2 YYREEE (reference sequence). After removal of 1 base from V and 0 bases from J, the junction contained 3 bases not matched to a gene. The CDR3 length is 15 residues.

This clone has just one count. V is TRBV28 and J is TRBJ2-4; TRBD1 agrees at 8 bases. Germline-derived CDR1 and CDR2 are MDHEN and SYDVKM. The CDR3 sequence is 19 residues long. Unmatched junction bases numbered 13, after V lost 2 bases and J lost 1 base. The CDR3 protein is CASSLGLRTGRVAKNIQYF. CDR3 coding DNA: TGTGCCAGCAGTTTAGGTTTAAGGACAGGGCGGGTGGCCAAAAACATTCAGTACTTC.

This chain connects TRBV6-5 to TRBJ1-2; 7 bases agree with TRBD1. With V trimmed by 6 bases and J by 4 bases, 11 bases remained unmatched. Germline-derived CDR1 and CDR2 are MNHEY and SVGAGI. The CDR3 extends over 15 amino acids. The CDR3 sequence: CASRRPGGVGYGYTF. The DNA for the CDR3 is TGTGCCAGCAGGCGTCCAGGGGGAGTTGGCTATGGCTACACCTTC.

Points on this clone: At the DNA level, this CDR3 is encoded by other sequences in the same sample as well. This chain's CDR3 is CASSLADSNYGYTF. In DNA form, the CDR3 reads TGTGCCAGCAGCTTAGCAGACAGCAACTATGGCTACACCTTC. The chain uses TRBV7-9 and TRBJ1-2, with D possibly being TRBD1 (5 bases). Per germline, CDR1 SEHNR and CDR2 FQNEAQ (reference sequence). The CDR3 totals 14 residues. The ends were cut back, 0 bases at V and 2 bases at J, with 7 bases in the middle.

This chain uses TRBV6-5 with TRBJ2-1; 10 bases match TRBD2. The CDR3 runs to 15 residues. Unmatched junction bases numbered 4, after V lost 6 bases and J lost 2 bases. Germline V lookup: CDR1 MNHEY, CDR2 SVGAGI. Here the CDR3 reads CASRAGTSAYNEQFF. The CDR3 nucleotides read TGTGCCAGCAGGGCCGGGACTAGCGCCTACAATGAGCAGTTCTTC.

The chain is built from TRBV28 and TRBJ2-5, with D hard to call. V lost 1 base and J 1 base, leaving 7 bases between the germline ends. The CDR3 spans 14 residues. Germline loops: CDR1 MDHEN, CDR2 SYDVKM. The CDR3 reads CASSLLPSQETQYF. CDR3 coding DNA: TGTGCCAGCAGTTTATTACCCAGCCAAGAGACCCAGTACTTC.

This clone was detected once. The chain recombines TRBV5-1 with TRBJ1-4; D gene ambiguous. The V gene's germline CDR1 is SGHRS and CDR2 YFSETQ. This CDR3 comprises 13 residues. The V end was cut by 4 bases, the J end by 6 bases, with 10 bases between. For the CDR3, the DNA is TGCGCCAGCAGCCCGCGGGGAGATGAAAAACTGTTTTTT. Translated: CASSPRGDEKLFF.

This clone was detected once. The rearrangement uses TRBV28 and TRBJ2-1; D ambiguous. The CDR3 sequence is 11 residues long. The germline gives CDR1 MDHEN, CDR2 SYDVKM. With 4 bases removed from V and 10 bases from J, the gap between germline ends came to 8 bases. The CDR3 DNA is TGTGCCAGCAGTTCCCTCGTAGAGCAGTTCTTC. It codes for CASSSLVEQFF.

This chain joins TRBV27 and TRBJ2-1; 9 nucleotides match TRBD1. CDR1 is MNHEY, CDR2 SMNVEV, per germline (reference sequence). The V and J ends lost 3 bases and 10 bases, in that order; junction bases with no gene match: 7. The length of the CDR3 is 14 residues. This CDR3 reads CASSLGQGGIEQFF. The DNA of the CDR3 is TGTGCCAGCAGTTTGGGACAGGGCGGTATAGAGCAGTTCTTC.

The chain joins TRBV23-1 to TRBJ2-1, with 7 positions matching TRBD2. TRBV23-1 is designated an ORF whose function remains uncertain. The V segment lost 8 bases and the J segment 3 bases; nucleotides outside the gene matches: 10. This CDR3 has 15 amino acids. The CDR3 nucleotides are TGCGCCAGCTCCCGGCGGCTAGCGGTCTACAATGAGCAGTTCTTC. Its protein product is CASSRRLAVYNEQFF.

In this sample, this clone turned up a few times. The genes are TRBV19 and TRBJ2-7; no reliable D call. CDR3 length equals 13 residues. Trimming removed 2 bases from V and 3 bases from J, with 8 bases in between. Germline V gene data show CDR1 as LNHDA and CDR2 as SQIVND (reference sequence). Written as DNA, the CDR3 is TGTGCCAGTAGTATAATGGGCAGCTACGAGCAGTACTTC. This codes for CASSIMGSYEQYF.

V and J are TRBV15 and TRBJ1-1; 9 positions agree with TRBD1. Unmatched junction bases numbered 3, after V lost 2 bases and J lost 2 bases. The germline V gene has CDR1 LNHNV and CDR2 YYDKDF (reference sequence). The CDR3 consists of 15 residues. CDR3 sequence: CATSRQGQGNTEAFF. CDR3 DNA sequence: TGTGCCACCAGCAGACAGGGACAGGGAAACACTGAAGCTTTCTTT.

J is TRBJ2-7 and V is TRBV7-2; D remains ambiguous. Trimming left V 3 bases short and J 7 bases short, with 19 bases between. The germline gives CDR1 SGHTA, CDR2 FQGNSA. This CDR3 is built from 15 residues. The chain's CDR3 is CASSLALLPPKEQYF. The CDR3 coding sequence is TGTGCCAGCAGCTTGGCCTTATTACCCCCCAAGGAGCAGTACTTC.

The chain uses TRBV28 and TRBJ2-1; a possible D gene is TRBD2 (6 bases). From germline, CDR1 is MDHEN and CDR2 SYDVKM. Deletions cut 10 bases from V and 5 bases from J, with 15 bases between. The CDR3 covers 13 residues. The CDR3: CAIEGLAHNEQFF. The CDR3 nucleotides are TGTGCCATCGAGGGGCTAGCGCACAATGAGCAGTTCTTC.

In DNA form, the CDR3 reads TGTGCCAGCAGCCAAGCGAGGGTTCTAGCGGGGACGAGGGACGAGCAGTACTTC. Translating it yields CASSQARVLAGTRDEQYF. The chain has TRBV4-2 and TRBJ2-7; 9 bases align to TRBD2. CDR1 and CDR2 from the germline V gene are LGHNA and YNFKEQ. Trimming took 1 base from V and 5 from J; bases not matched to a gene: 15. The CDR3 runs to 18 residues.

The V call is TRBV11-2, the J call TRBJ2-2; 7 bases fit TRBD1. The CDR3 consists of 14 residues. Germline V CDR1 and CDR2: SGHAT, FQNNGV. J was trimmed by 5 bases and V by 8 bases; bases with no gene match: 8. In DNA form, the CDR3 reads TGTGCCAGCCGAACGGACAGGCGGACCGGGGAGCTGTTTTTT. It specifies CASRTDRRTGELFF.

The CDR3, as DNA: TGCGCCAGCAGCCAAGTGGAGTGGGGCACGGACGTCTACACCTTC. It is translated as CASSQVEWGTDVYTF. The chain employs TRBV4-1 and TRBJ1-2, with a weak D call TRBD1 (5 bases). This CDR3 contains 15 residues. With 1 base removed from V and 10 bases from J, the gap between germline ends came to 19 bases. Germline CDR1 is MGHRA and CDR2 is YSYEKL.

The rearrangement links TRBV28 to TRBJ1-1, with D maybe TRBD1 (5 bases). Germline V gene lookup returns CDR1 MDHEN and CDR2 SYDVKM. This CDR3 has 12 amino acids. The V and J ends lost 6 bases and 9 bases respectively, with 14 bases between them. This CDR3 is CASRTPTDKAFF. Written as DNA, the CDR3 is TGTGCCAGCAGGACTCCGACAGACAAAGCTTTCTTT.